This is a list of T cell receptor beta chains from one sample in a study of T cell repertoires in cytomegalovirus infection. No antigen is known for these receptors. TCRdb re-called the reads with MiXCR, one entry per CDR3 protein. This sample has about 570,000 distinct CDR3 sequences, with approximately 40% found just once. This material consisted of cultured PBMCs, taken from culture after CMV antigen stimulation. These TCRs come from a human donor in good health (CMV status not recorded). Some clones in this sample may be carry-over from other donors' samples. CDR3s include the opening cysteine and the closing phenylalanine or tryptophan. A D gene is named only where the DNA matches it firmly. Size values are once, few and many counts, or a class for expanded clones, and some rows have none.

length	V	D	size	J	DNA	CDR3
13	TRBV10-3	.	.	TRBJ2-1	TGTGCCATCAGTGACCCGGAACAAAATGAGCAGTTCTTC	CAISDPEQNEQFF
14	TRBV19	TRBD1	.	TRBJ2-2	TGTGCCAGTAGTATGGACAGGGGGGCCGGGGAGCTGTTTTTT	CASSMDRGAGELFF
15	TRBV3-1	.	.	TRBJ2-1	TGTGCCAGCAGCCATATGGGCGGGACGCCGGGTCAGCAGTTCTTC	CASSHMGGTPGQQFF
16	TRBV7-2	.	many	TRBJ2-4	TGTGCCAGCAGTCTCCCGATGAACGAGGCCAAAAACATTCAGTACTTC	CASSLPMNEAKNIQYF
17	TRBV7-2	TRBD2	.	TRBJ2-3	TGTGCCAGCAGCTTAGATAGGCTAGCGGGAGTGGCAGATACGCAGTATTTT	CASSLDRLAGVADTQYF
14	TRBV18	.	few	TRBJ1-1	TGTGCCAGCTCTCTGGGAGGGGAGAACACTGAAGCTTTCTTT	CASSLGGENTEAFF
16	TRBV7-2	TRBD2	.	TRBJ2-5	TGTGCCAGCAGCTTAGCAACTAGCGGGAGTTTAGGGACCCAGTACTTC	CASSLATSGSLGTQYF
13	TRBV7-2	.	.	TRBJ1-1	TGTGCCAGCAGCTTATCTGACATCACTGAAGCTTTCTTT	CASSLSDITEAFF
15	TRBV7-6	TRBD2	few	TRBJ2-2	TGTGCCAGCAGCGAAGGACTAGCGGGAACCGGGGAGCTGTTTTTT	CASSEGLAGTGELFF
14	TRBV7-9	.	.	TRBJ1-4	TGTGCCAGCAGCCCCTCGCAGGATGGTGAAAAACTGTTTTTT	CASSPSQDGEKLFF